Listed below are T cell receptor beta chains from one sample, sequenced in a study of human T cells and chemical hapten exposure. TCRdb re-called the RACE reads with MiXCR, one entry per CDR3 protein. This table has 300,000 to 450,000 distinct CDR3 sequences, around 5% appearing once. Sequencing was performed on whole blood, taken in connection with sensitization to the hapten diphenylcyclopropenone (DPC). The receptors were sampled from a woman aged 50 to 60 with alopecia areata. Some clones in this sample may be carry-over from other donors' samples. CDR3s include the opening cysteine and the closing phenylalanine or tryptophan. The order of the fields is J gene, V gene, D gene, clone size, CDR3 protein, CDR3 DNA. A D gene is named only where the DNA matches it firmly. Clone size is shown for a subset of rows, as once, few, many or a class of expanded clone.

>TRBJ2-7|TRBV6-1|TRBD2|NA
CASSEAIAGGYEQYF
TGTGCCAGCAGTGAAGCAATAGCGGGGGGCTACGAGCAGTACTTC
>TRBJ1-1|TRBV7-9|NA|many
CASSPPRARAFF
TGTGCCAGCAGCCCACCAAGGGCCAGGGCTTTCTTT
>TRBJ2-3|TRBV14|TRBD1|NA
CASSQVTGSADTQYF
TGTGCCAGCAGCCAGGTGACAGGGTCGGCAGATACGCAGTATTTT
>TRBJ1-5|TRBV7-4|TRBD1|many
CASSTDRGDQPQHF
TGTGCCAGCAGCACGGACAGGGGGGATCAGCCCCAGCATTTT
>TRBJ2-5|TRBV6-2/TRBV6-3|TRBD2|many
CASTLRRGGETQYF
TGTGCCAGCACCCTCCGCCGGGGGGGAGAGACCCAGTACTTC
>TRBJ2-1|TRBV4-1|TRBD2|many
CASSQDRTSGNEQFF
TGCGCCAGCAGCCAAGATAGGACTAGCGGCAATGAGCAGTTCTTC
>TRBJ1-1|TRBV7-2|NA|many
CASSLTVGREPNTEAFF
TGTGCCAGCAGCTTAACGGTCGGGAGAGAGCCGAACACTGAAGCTTTCTTT
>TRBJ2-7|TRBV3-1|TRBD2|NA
CASSRERGALYEQYF
TGTGCCAGCAGCAGGGAGCGGGGGGCCCTGTACGAGCAGTACTTC
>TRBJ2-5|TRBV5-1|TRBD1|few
CASSLVTGTVQETQYF
TGCGCCAGCAGCTTAGTTACCGGGACAGTTCAAGAGACCCAGTACTTC
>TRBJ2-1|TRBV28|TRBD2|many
CAVSGRYNEQFF
TGTGCCGTTAGCGGGAGGTACAATGAGCAGTTCTTC
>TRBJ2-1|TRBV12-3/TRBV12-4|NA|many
CASSTGPSEQFF
TGTGCCAGCTCCACGGGCCCGAGTGAGCAGTTCTTC